This TCR beta chain is drawn from a study of T cells of healthy individuals. This CDR3 is 15 amino acids long. V dropped 0 bases and J dropped 7 bases, with 16 bases sitting between them. Looked up from germline, CDR1 is LGHNA and CDR2 is YSLEER. This clonotype is a singleton in its sample. TCRdb used MiXCR to reprocess the 5' RACE reads, holding one entry per CDR3 protein. The sample lists tens of thousands of distinct CDR3 sequences, around 5.1% occurring once. The source is a female donor in good health. This chain connects TRBV4-3 to TRBJ2-7, with a tentative D call TRBD1 (5 bases). In DNA, the CDR3 is TGCGCCAGCAGCCAAGATGGGAAGGGGCTGTCGGAGCAGTACTTC. Amino acids: CASSQDGKGLSEQYF.